This T cell receptor (beta chain) stems from a study of Graves' ophthalmopathy and Graves' hyperthyroidism. This clonotype showed up many times. Amplified TCR beta CDR3 regions were obtained using RNA transcripts as template. Second-round multiplex PCR came after a first-round RT-PCR that employed HTBI primers. Via MiXCR, TCRdb re-called the multiplex PCR reads, giving one row per CDR3 protein. The sample lists around 1.1 million distinct CDR3 sequences, 35% to 45% seen once, with 11% in the top ten. This clonotype was sampled from an adult man with Graves' hyperthyroidism. The sequencing sample was made of peripheral blood or thyroid tissue (not recorded which).

The CDR3 loop is CASRVGSGGVQETQYF. Written as DNA, the CDR3 is TGTGCCAGCAGGGTGGGTAGCGGGGGCGTCCAAGAGACCCAGTACTTC. The V gene is TRBV6-1, the J gene TRBJ2-5; 9 bases agree with TRBD2. V was pared by 6 bases and J by 1 base, with 9 bases of the junction left unmatched. CDR3 size: 16 residues. CDR1 is MNHNS and CDR2 is SASEGT in the germline V gene.